The 22 T cell receptor beta chains presented below share a single source sample, sequenced in a study of technical replicates of blood from a few donors. Method: immunoSEQ multiplex PCR; TCRdb's copy keeps in-frame clones and lacks some. Counted here are tens of thousands of clones, roughly 94% occurring once; the ten biggest clones make up approximately 0.22%. The sequenced sample consisted of T cells isolated from PBMCs. These receptors all come from a human donor in good health.

The chain is built from TRBV6-6 and TRBJ2-7; TRBD2 agrees at 11 bases. Losses at the gene ends were 0 bases for V and 3 bases for J; bases not matched to a gene: 4. Germline V gene lookup returns CDR1 MNHNY and CDR2 SVGAGI (reference sequence). The length of the CDR3 is 16 residues. CDR3 coding DNA: TGTGCCAGCAGTTACTCTGGGACTAGCGGCTACTACGAGCAGTACTTC. As protein: CASSYSGTSGYYEQYF.

V usage is TRBV7-9 and J usage is TRBJ2-7, with 7 bases that match TRBD1. With 10 bases clipped from V and 6 bases from J, the junction kept 12 bases outside the gene matches. This CDR3 comprises 13 residues. Per germline, CDR1 SEHNR and CDR2 FQNEAQ (reference sequence). The chain's CDR3 is CAIEQGPPGEQYF. The DNA for the CDR3 is TGTGCCATAGAACAGGGGCCGCCGGGCGAGCAGTACTTC.

J is TRBJ2-3 and V is TRBV5-1; D is possibly TRBD2 (6 bases). V was pared by 0 bases and J by 5 bases, with 13 bases between. There are 15 residues in the CDR3. Germline-derived CDR1 and CDR2 are SGHRS and YFSETQ. DNA for the CDR3: TGCGCCAGCAGCTTGGACCCGACTAGGGGAGATACGCAGTATTTT. Its protein is CASSLDPTRGDTQYF. Full variable domain (outside the CDR3, taken from reference TRBV5-1 and TRBJ2-3): KAGVTQTPRYLIKTRGQQVTLSCSPISGHRSVSWYQQTPGQGLQFLFEYFSETQRNKGNFPGRFSGRQFSNSRSEMNVSTLELGDSALYLCASSLDPTRGDTQYFGPGTRLTVL.

The V and J genes are TRBV28 and TRBJ2-1, with TRBD2 as a possible D gene (7 bases). Deletions cut 4 bases from V and 0 bases from J, with 22 bases between. This CDR3 spans 19 amino acids. CDR1 is MDHEN, CDR2 SYDVKM, per germline. The CDR3 DNA sequence: TGTGCCAGCAGTTGGGCAGGGGCAGGGCGGGAGAGCTCCTACAATGAGCAGTTCTTC. It yields the protein CASSWAGAGRESSYNEQFF.

The CDR3 DNA is TGCAGTGCTAGGGAGGGATATACGCAGTATTTT. Translated, it gives CSAREGYTQYF. V gene TRBV20-1 combines with J gene TRBJ2-3, with D perhaps matching TRBD2 (6 bases). The CDR3 runs to 11 residues. V dropped 3 bases and J dropped 7 bases, with 8 bases sitting between them. Germline CDR1 and CDR2: DFQATT and SNEGSKA (reference sequence).

This chain links TRBV5-1 with TRBJ2-7; no reliable D call. With 0 bases removed from V and 0 bases from J, the gap between germline ends came to 7 bases. The CDR3 has 14 residues. Germline V CDR1 and CDR2: SGHRS, YFSETQ. CDR3 in DNA: TGCGCCAGCAGCTTGGACGGTTACTCCTACGAGCAGTACTTC. As protein: CASSLDGYSYEQYF.

The chain carries TRBV7-8 and TRBJ2-7; D gene ambiguous. The CDR3 extends over 12 amino acids. The V gene lost 5 bases and the J gene lost 7 bases, with 12 bases spanning the gap. Germline V gives CDR1 SGHVS, CDR2 FQNEAQ. This CDR3 reads CASSPSPREQYF. As DNA, the CDR3 is TGTGCCAGCAGCCCCTCACCGCGTGAGCAGTACTTC.

The chain links TRBV7-9 to TRBJ1-4; no firm D call. Germline loops: CDR1 SEHNR, CDR2 FQNEAQ (reference sequence). Trimming left V 2 bases short and J 5 bases short, with 3 bases between. This CDR3 region has 12 residues. The CDR3 DNA follows: TGTGCCAGCAGCTTACTAAATGAAAAACTGTTTTTT. This encodes CASSLLNEKLFF.

This clone was counted once. The chain is built from TRBV5-4 and TRBJ1-1; D is perhaps TRBD1 (5 bases). CDR3 size: 15 residues. V was clipped by 2 bases and J by 1 base, with 12 bases between them. Germline values: CDR1 SGHNT, CDR2 YYREEE (reference sequence). CDR3 protein: CASSFGSTGNTEAFF. CDR3 sequence (DNA): TGTGCCAGCAGCTTTGGATCTACAGGGAACACTGAAGCTTTCTTT.

This chain uses TRBV5-1 with TRBJ1-2, with 7 bases that match TRBD1. The germline CDR1 and CDR2 sequences are SGHRS and YFSETQ. The CDR3 is 13 residues long. Trimming at V came to 4 bases and at J to 7 bases, leaving 7 bases not matched to a gene. For the CDR3, the DNA is TGCGCCAGCAGCGACAGGGAGGAGGGTGGCTACACCTTC. Translated, it gives CASSDREEGGYTF.

The J gene is TRBJ1-1, the V gene TRBV5-6; maybe TRBD1 (6 bases). This CDR3 is 16 amino acids long. CDR1 and CDR2 (germline): SGHDT, YYEEEE. V dropped 0 bases and J dropped 7 bases, with 19 bases sitting between them. This CDR3 is CASSLVGRGASGEAFF. In DNA form, the CDR3 reads TGTGCCAGCAGCTTGGTTGGTCGGGGGGCAAGCGGTGAAGCTTTCTTT.

The J gene is TRBJ1-2, the V gene TRBV6-6; D possibly corresponds to TRBD1 (5 bases). The CDR3 spans 16 residues. CDR1 MNHNY and CDR2 SVGAGI come from the germline V gene (reference sequence). V lost 2 bases to trimming and J lost 0 bases, with 13 bases between them. CDR3 DNA: TGTGCCAGCAGTTACGCGGACAAGATGGCTAACTATGGCTACACCTTC. Its translation: CASSYADKMANYGYTF.

This rearrangement joins TRBV11-2 to TRBJ2-1; possible D gene TRBD2, 9 bases. There are 19 residues in the CDR3. CDR1 and CDR2 from the germline V gene are SGHAT and FQNNGV. The ends were cut back, 5 bases at V and 0 bases at J, with 23 bases in the middle. The CDR3 loop is CASSRQGAGGPGSYNEQFF. The CDR3 nucleotides are TGTGCCAGCAGCCGTCAGGGGGCGGGAGGGCCGGGCTCCTACAATGAGCAGTTCTTC.

The chain combines TRBV6-5 with TRBJ1-2; no clear D. Trimming took 2 bases from V and 3 from J, leaving 13 bases between them. There are 15 residues in the CDR3. Germline CDR1 and CDR2: MNHEY and SVGAGI. This CDR3 is CASSYVRGVDYGYTF. Written as DNA, the CDR3 is TGTGCCAGCAGTTACGTCCGCGGAGTAGACTATGGCTACACCTTC.

The J gene is TRBJ2-7, the V gene TRBV5-1, with TRBD1 matching 9 bases. Trimming removed 4 bases from V and 4 bases from J; junction bases left unmatched: 6. This CDR3 has 14 amino acids. Germline lookup yields CDR1 SGHRS and CDR2 YFSETQ. The DNA of the CDR3 is TGCGCCAGCAGCCACGGCGGGACAGGGTACGAGCAGTACTTC. Its translation is CASSHGGTGYEQYF.

J is TRBJ1-1 and V is TRBV18; D is possibly TRBD1 (6 bases). From germline, CDR1 is KGHSH and CDR2 LQKENI. CDR3 length equals 14 residues. Between the trimmed V and J ends, which lost 3 bases and 4 bases, there was a span of 12 bases. CDR3 sequence (DNA): TGTGCCAGCTCACCCTCAGGGGTGGGCACTGAAGCTTTCTTT. Residues: CASSPSGVGTEAFF.

The gene calls are TRBV7-9 and TRBJ2-1, with 9 bases that match TRBD2. Germline V gene data show CDR1 as SEHNR and CDR2 as FQNEAQ (reference sequence). The CDR3 extends over 16 amino acids. V dropped 1 base and J dropped 8; count of bases not matched to a gene: 9. CDR3 sequence reads: CASSLGLRGGLHEQFF. The CDR3 DNA follows: TGTGCCAGCAGCTTAGGTCTGCGGGGGGGCTTACATGAGCAGTTCTTC.

The chain joins TRBV7-8 to TRBJ2-3, with 7 bases that match TRBD1. Per germline, CDR1 SGHVS and CDR2 FQNEAQ. Trimming took 5 bases from V and 4 from J; bases not matched to a gene: 12. This CDR3 has 16 amino acids. The CDR3 region is CASSPLEGAGSDTQYF. The CDR3 DNA reads as TGTGCCAGCAGCCCCCTAGAGGGGGCAGGATCAGATACGCAGTATTTT. The full variable domain, rest sourced from reference TRBV7-8 and TRBJ2-3, is GAGVSQSPRYKVAKRGQDVALRCDPISGHVSLFWYQQALGQGPEFLTYFQNEAQLDKSGLPSDRFFAERPEGSVSTLKIQRTQQEDSAVYLCASSPLEGAGSDTQYFGPGTRLTVL.

J is TRBJ2-1 and V is TRBV9, with 7 nucleotides matching TRBD2. Per the germline V gene, CDR1 is SGDLS and CDR2 is YYNGEE. After removal of 3 bases from V and 9 bases from J, the junction contained 15 bases not matched to a gene. The CDR3 contains 16 residues. The CDR3 DNA sequence: TGTGCCAGCAGCGCCGGCGGGCGGGGGTTCGCGGTTGAGCAGTTCTTC. This translates into CASSAGGRGFAVEQFF.

This clone showed up just a few times. The J gene is TRBJ1-1, the V gene TRBV28, with D maybe TRBD1 (6 bases). The germline V gene has CDR1 MDHEN and CDR2 SYDVKM. This CDR3 region has 13 residues. Between the trimmed V and J ends, which lost 6 bases and 6 bases, there was a span of 14 bases. This chain's CDR3 is CASSRRTAPEAFF. The CDR3 DNA is TGTGCCAGCAGCCGACGGACAGCTCCTGAAGCTTTCTTT.

This clone was observed once. This chain links TRBV6-5 with TRBJ2-7; 7 positions match TRBD1. Germline assignment: CDR1 MNHEY and CDR2 SVGAGI. The CDR3 is made up of 12 amino acids. The junction had 4 bases not matched to a gene; V was cut back by 5 bases and J by 6 bases. The CDR3 spells CASSPDRAEQYF. In nucleotides, the CDR3 is TGTGCCAGCAGTCCCGACAGGGCCGAGCAGTACTTC.

The chain couples TRBV5-4 to TRBJ1-1; D unclear. CDR1 is SGHNT, CDR2 YYREEE, per germline (reference sequence). The CDR3 has 14 residues. Trimming left V 0 bases short and J 4 bases short, with 10 bases between. The CDR3 reads CASSLAIRGTEAFF. Here the CDR3 DNA reads TGTGCCAGCAGCTTGGCGATCCGGGGCACTGAAGCTTTCTTT.